Described below is a single TCR beta chain sequence and its context. Germline V CDR1 and CDR2: LNHDA, SQIVND (reference sequence). The CDR3 runs 14 residues. This sample is drawn from a study of blood T cells in healthy people across ages. Extractions gave at least 5 micrograms of total RNA per sample. Combining a sample-barcoded 5' primer with a J-beta primer mix, a second PCR ran for roughly 7 to 12 cycles. TCRdb fed the 5' RACE reads into MiXCR, producing one record per CDR3 protein. The sample contains approximately 780,000 distinct CDR3 sequences, under 30% of which appear only once. The same data also went into a second study, on T cells of mothers and their children. As that report states: A few healthy Caucasian mothers, along with their six children, were the donors. Versus unrelated pairs, overlap was slightly higher in related mother-child pairs, without reaching significance.

The receptor was derived from a boy between 10 and 17 years old in good health. Material for sequencing was blood. V is TRBV19 and J is TRBJ2-5; TRBD1 or TRBD2 may be the D gene (6 bases each). Matching the DNA end better, TRBJ2-7 makes the J call doubtful. The CDR3 loop is CASSMGGLSYEQYF. For the CDR3, the DNA is TGTGCCAGTAGTATGGGGGGCCTCTCCTACGAGCAGTACTTC.